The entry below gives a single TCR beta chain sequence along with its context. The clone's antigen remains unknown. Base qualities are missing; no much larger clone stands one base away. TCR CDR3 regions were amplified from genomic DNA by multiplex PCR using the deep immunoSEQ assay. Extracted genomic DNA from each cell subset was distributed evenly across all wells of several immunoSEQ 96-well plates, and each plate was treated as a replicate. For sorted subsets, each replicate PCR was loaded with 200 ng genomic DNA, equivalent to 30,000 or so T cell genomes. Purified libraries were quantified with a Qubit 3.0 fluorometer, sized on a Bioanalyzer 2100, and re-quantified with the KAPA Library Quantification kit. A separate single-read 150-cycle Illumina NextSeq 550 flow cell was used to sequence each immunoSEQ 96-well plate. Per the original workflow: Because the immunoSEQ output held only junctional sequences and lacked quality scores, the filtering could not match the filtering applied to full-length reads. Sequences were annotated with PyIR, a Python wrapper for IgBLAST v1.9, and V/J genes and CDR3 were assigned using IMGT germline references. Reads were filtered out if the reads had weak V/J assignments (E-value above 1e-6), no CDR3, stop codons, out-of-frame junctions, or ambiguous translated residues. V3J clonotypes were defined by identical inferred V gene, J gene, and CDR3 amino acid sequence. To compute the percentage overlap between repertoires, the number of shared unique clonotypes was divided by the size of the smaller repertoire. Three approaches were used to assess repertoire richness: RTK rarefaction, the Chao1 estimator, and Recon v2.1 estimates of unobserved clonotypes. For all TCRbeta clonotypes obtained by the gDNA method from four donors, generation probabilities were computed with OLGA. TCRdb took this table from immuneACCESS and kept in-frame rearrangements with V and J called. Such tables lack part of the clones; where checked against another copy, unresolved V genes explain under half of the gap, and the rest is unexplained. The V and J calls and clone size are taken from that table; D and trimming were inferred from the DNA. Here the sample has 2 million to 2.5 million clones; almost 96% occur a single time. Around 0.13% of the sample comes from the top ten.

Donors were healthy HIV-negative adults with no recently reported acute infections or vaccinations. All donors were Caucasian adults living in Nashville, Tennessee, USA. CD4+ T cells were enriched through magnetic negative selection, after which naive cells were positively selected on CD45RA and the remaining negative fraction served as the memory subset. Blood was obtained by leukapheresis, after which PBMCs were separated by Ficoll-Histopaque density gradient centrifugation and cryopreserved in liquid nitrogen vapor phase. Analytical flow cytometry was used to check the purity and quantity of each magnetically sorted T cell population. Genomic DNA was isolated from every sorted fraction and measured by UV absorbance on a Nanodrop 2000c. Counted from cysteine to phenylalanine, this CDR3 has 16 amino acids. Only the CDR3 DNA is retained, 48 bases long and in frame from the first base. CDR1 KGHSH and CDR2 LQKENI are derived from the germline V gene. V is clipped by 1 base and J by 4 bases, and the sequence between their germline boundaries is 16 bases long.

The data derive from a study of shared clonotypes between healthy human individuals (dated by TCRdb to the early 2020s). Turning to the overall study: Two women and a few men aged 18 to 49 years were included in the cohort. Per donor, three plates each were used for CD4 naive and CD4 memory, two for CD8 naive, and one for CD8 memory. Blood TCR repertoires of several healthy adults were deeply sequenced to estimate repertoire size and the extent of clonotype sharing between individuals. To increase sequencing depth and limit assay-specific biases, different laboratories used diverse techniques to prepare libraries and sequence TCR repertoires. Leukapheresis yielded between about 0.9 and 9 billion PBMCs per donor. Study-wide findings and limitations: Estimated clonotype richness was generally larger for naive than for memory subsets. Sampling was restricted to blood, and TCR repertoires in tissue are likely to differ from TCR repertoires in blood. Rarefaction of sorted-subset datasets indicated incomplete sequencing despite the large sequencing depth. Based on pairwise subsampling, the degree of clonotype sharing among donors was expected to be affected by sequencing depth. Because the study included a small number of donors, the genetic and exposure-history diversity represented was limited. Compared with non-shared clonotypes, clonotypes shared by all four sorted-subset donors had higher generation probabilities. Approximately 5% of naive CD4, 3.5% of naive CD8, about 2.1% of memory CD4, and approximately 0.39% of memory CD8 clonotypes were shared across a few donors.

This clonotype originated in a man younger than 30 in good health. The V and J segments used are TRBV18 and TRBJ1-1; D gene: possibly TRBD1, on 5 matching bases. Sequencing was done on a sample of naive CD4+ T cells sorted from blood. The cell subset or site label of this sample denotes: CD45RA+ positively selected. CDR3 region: CASSPRGPDTSTEAFF. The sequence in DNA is TGTGCCAGCTCACCACGTGGCCCGGACACTAGCACTGAAGCTTTCTTT.